Below, 13 T cell receptor beta chains from the same sample are listed, as sequenced in a study of blood T cell repertoires in COVID-19 (TCRdb year 2020). The protocol used for the library was the immunoSEQ multiplex PCR assay. In its TCRdb copy, this immuneACCESS table keeps in-frame sequences only and misses some clones. Where compared with another copy, unresolved V genes explain less than half of these, and the others have no known cause. This sample holds over 130,000 clones; about three quarters were observed only once. The ten most abundant clones make up approximately 16% of the sample. Sequencing was done on a sample of peripheral blood. The receptors derive from a man between 50 and 59 years old with acute or convalescent COVID-19.

V gene TRBV5-1 combines with J gene TRBJ1-3; D is perhaps TRBD1 (6 bases). Germline CDR1 is SGHRS and CDR2 is YFSETQ. The CDR3 covers 17 residues. V dropped 4 bases and J dropped 1 base, with 18 bases sitting between them. CDR3 DNA sequence: TGCGCCAGCAGCCTAGTCCCAGGACAGTTATCTGGAAACACCATATATTTT. Translation: CASSLVPGQLSGNTIYF.

The V call is TRBV5-1, the J call TRBJ2-2; D unclear. The V and J ends lost 3 bases and 3 bases respectively, with 12 bases between them. CDR1 and CDR2 from the germline V gene are SGHRS and YFSETQ. The CDR3 consists of 15 residues. CDR3 sequence reads: CASSSATPDTGELFF. Written as DNA, the CDR3 is TGCGCCAGCAGCTCCGCGACACCTGACACCGGGGAGCTGTTTTTT. The full variable domain, with the rest looked up from reference TRBV5-1 and TRBJ2-2, is KAGVTQTPRYLIKTRGQQVTLSCSPISGHRSVSWYQQTPGQGLQFLFEYFSETQRNKGNFPGRFSGRQFSNSRSEMNVSTLELGDSALYLCASSSATPDTGELFFGEGSRLTVL.

V is TRBV7-2 and J is TRBJ2-1, with 10 bases fitting TRBD1. V lost 3 bases, J lost 7 bases, and 6 bases stayed unmatched. Germline CDR1 reads SGHTA; CDR2 reads FQGNSA. This CDR3 contains 15 residues. DNA of the CDR3: TGTGCCAGCAGCTTCGACAGGGGGCGAGAGAATGAGCAGTTCTTC. Encoded protein: CASSFDRGRENEQFF.

This sequence joins TRBV6-5 and TRBJ1-5; TRBD1 matches 8 bases. The germline gives CDR1 MNHEY, CDR2 SVGAGI. The CDR3 has 14 residues. Unmatched junction bases numbered 5, after V lost 4 bases and J lost 6 bases. DNA for the CDR3: TGTGCCAGCAGTTCGGACAGGGATCTTCAGCCCCAGCATTTT. It encodes CASSSDRDLQPQHF.

The V gene is TRBV19, the J gene TRBJ2-5, with D possibly matching TRBD2 (6 bases). Trimming removed 3 bases from V and 5 bases from J, with 10 bases in between. This CDR3 comprises 13 residues. CDR1 is LNHDA, CDR2 SQIVND, per germline (reference sequence). Here the CDR3 DNA reads TGTGCCAGTAGTATTATAGGGAGGGAGACCCAGTACTTC. This gives the protein CASSIIGRETQYF. Full variable domain (outside the CDR3, taken from reference TRBV19 and TRBJ2-5): DGGITQSPKYLFRKEGQNVTLSCEQNLNHDAMYWYRQDPGQGLRLIYYSQIVNDFQKGDIAEGYSVSREKKESFPLTVTSAQKNPTAFYLCASSIIGRETQYFGPGTRLLVL.

This sequence joins TRBV5-1 and TRBJ1-5, with 8 nucleotides matching TRBD1. Germline V gene sequence: CDR1 SGHRS, CDR2 YFSETQ. The trim removed 4 bases at V and 5 bases at J, leaving 5 bases unmatched. The CDR3 is 14 amino acids. CDR3 DNA: TGCGCCAGCAGCCCAGGACAGGGATATCAGCCCCAGCATTTT. It codes for CASSPGQGYQPQHF.

As concerns this clone: Other nucleotide sequences from this sample produce the same CDR3. The genes are TRBV18 and TRBJ2-1, with D tentatively TRBD2 (6 bases). Germline-derived CDR1 and CDR2 are KGHSH and LQKENI. The CDR3 totals 15 residues. V was trimmed by 2 bases and J by 0 bases, leaving 8 bases between them. CDR3 residues: CASSPGTGSYNEQFF. CDR3 in DNA: TGTGCCAGCTCACCAGGGACTGGCTCCTACAATGAGCAGTTCTTC.

The chain couples TRBV12-3 or TRBV12-4 to TRBJ1-1; no clear D. The CDR3 is 13 amino acids. V dropped 5 bases and J dropped 8 bases, with 15 bases sitting between them. This chain's CDR3 is CASSDDPGSEAFF. In nucleotides, the CDR3 is TGTGCCAGCAGTGATGATCCGGGTTCGGAAGCTTTCTTT.

This clone has only one observation. V gene TRBV9 combines with J gene TRBJ2-3, with D uncertain. CDR1 and CDR2 (germline): SGDLS, YYNGEE. The CDR3 length is 13 residues. Trimming cost V 1 base and J 1 base, with 4 bases left between them. CDR3 sequence reads: CASSVPGTDTQYF. The CDR3 nucleotides are TGTGCCAGCAGCGTACCGGGCACAGATACGCAGTATTTT.

This chain uses TRBV18 with TRBJ1-1; maybe TRBD1 (5 bases). V lost 5 bases and J lost 7, with 17 bases in between. Germline V gene sequence: CDR1 KGHSH, CDR2 LQKENI. CDR3 length equals 14 residues. CDR3 loop: CASSKTTVGGEAFF. The CDR3 DNA follows: TGTGCCAGCTCAAAAACTACTGTCGGGGGTGAAGCTTTCTTT.

This clone is a singleton in its sample. The J gene is TRBJ1-6, the V gene TRBV3-1 (or the pseudogene TRBV3-2); 10 nucleotides line up with TRBD1. CDR3 size: 16 residues. Germline loops: CDR1 LGHDT, CDR2 YNNKEL (reference sequence). J lost 10 bases, V lost 0 bases, and 6 bases had no gene match. The CDR3 bases are TGTGCCAGCAGCCAAGAAACCGGGACAGGGGTGTCACCCCTCCACTTT. This codes for CASSQETGTGVSPLHF.

The rearrangement uses TRBV19 and TRBJ2-1; tentatively, D is TRBD2 (5 bases). Germline values: CDR1 LNHDA, CDR2 SQIVND (reference sequence). The V and J ends lost 5 bases and 8 bases respectively, with 16 bases between them. CDR3 size: 14 residues. Here the CDR3 DNA reads TGTGCCAGTAGTGAACAAATTCAGAGGGATGAGCAGTTCTTC. It yields the protein CASSEQIQRDEQFF.

To note about this clone: Other DNA sequences in this sample translate to the same CDR3. This chain uses TRBV5-1 with TRBJ2-3; TRBD2 agrees at 9 bases. The CDR3 totals 15 residues. Germline V CDR1 and CDR2: SGHRS, YFSETQ. Trimming removed 6 bases from V and 3 bases from J; junction bases left unmatched: 8. CDR3 protein: CASTPGLAGTDTQYF. Here the CDR3 DNA reads TGCGCCAGCACCCCTGGGCTAGCGGGGACAGATACGCAGTATTTT.